Listed here are 5 T cell receptor beta chains from one sample, sequenced in a study of read filtering for tumor transcriptome and immune sequencing. The library was built from 400 to 500 ng RNA with molecular barcoded adaptors for alpha/delta and beta/gamma chains. In TCRdb, the reads were re-called with MiXCR into one record per CDR3 protein. The sample shows tens of thousands of distinct CDR3 sequences, around 15% of them seen only once. Sequenced material: a population of CD138-negative cells sorted from bone marrow. Source of these receptors: a donor at least 40 years old with multiple myeloma.

This clonotype was detected ten times or more. This chain links TRBV28 with TRBJ2-5; TRBD2 is a possible D gene (7 bases). The CDR3 covers 13 residues. Germline CDR1 and CDR2: MDHEN and SYDVKM. V was trimmed by 8 bases and J by 3 bases, leaving 13 bases between them. Here the CDR3 reads CASGGGAKETQYF. CDR3 sequence (DNA): TGTGCCAGCGGGGGGGGGGCCAAAGAGACCCAGTACTTC.

This clonotype was seen at least ten times. V is TRBV5-1 and J is TRBJ2-2; no definite D call. Deletions cut 5 bases from V and 3 bases from J, with 11 bases between. The V gene's germline CDR1 is SGHRS and CDR2 YFSETQ. The CDR3 runs 14 residues. Here the CDR3 reads CASRPSSDTGELFF. CDR3 in DNA: TGCGCCAGCAGACCGTCTTCGGACACCGGGGAGCTGTTTTTT.

This clonotype was counted ten times or more. The rearrangement uses TRBV5-1 and TRBJ2-7; TRBD1 matches at 9 bases. CDR1 and CDR2 (germline): SGHRS, YFSETQ. J gave up 5 bases and V 3 bases, and 3 bases lay outside the gene matches. This CDR3 is built from 13 residues. Here the CDR3 reads CASSSGQGNEQYF. The CDR3, as DNA: TGCGCCAGCAGCTCGGGACAGGGAAACGAGCAGTACTTC.

This clonotype has at least ten counts. The J gene is TRBJ2-1, the V gene TRBV7-6; 12 bases map to TRBD2. V shed 4 bases, J shed 6 bases, and the junction held 4 bases outside the gene matches. CDR3 length equals 15 residues. Germline V CDR1 and CDR2: SGHVS, FNYEAQ. The DNA of the CDR3 is TGTGCCAGCAGCTCTCCGGGACTAGCGGGCAATGAGCAGTTCTTC. As protein: CASSSPGLAGNEQFF.

This clonotype was counted many times. The rearrangement joins TRBV20-1 to TRBJ2-2; D ambiguous. In germline, CDR1 is DFQATT, CDR2 SNEGSKA (reference sequence). V lost 0 bases, J lost 1 base, and 12 bases lay in between. This CDR3 comprises 16 residues. The CDR3: CSARDYLAGNTGELFF. The DNA of the CDR3 is TGCAGTGCTAGAGATTACCTGGCCGGGAACACCGGGGAGCTGTTTTTT.